This entry is about one T cell receptor beta chain. Its antigen is not identified. These data come from a study of CXCR3-negative and CXCR3-positive naive CD8 T cells. Findings and caveats of the study: Within a donor, both naive subsets shared TRBV-TRBJ usage, unlike memory cells. Naive cells with CXCR3 showed TRB CDR3s that were more hydrophobic than those in CXCR3-negative naive cells.

Every subset of CD8+ T cells was sorted in triplicate at 250,000 to 300,000 cells each. The authors gated naive CD8+ T cells as CD45RO-CCR7+CD27+CD95-. Preparation of TRB cDNA libraries relied on 5' RACE carrying UMI labels. Using the 5' RACE reads, TCRdb records one entry per CDR3 protein without DNA. The sample data list around 88,000 distinct CDR3 sequences. Looked up from germline, CDR1 is LGHNA and CDR2 is YSLEER. CDR3 length: 13 amino acids. This clonotype originated in a human donor in good health. Some clones in this sample may be carry-over from other donors' samples. This chain joins TRBV4-3 and TRBJ2-1. Sequencing was performed on naive CXCR3+ CD8+ T cells from blood. Subset defined: CD45RO-CCR7+CD27+CD95- naive CD8+ T cells expressing CXCR3 (TNR3+). The CDR3 is CASSQAGRDEQFF.